One and the same sample provided the 20 T cell receptor beta chains below, sequenced in a study of post-analysis software for immune sequencing data. Unique-molecular-identifier-tagged TCR beta cDNA libraries were used. TCRdb fed the PCR reads into MiXCR, producing one record per CDR3 protein. The sample shows about 680,000 distinct CDR3 sequences, approximately 60% of them seen only once. Their antigen targets remain unknown. Study-wide results and limits: Controls showed lower frequencies than patients for roughly 5 TRBV segments, and TRBV5-6, TRBV5-1 and TRBV20-1 were among these.

Sequencing was done on a sample of blood. Every receptor here comes from a girl aged 2 to 10 with multiple sclerosis.

The rearrangement joins TRBV11-2 to TRBJ1-5; D possibly corresponds to TRBD1 (5 bases). Germline CDR1 SGHAT, CDR2 FQNNGV. The CDR3 sequence is 14 residues long. With 0 bases removed from V and 6 bases from J, the gap between germline ends came to 9 bases. CDR3 protein: CASSLERGSQPQHF. For the CDR3, the DNA is TGTGCCAGCAGCTTAGAGAGGGGTAGTCAGCCCCAGCATTTT.

DNA of the CDR3: TGCGCCAGCAGCCAAGCGGGACACCTCTATGGCTACACCTTC. Protein: CASSQAGHLYGYTF. The J gene is TRBJ1-2, the V gene TRBV4-3; TRBD1 might be the D (6 bases). Trimming left V 1 base short and J 4 bases short, with 10 bases between. Germline-derived CDR1 and CDR2 are LGHNA and YSLEER. The CDR3 loop spans 14 amino acids.

This chain connects TRBV7-8 to TRBJ1-4; D call uncertain. Germline CDR1 is SGHVS and CDR2 is FQNEAQ. The CDR3 runs 14 residues. The V end was cut by 5 bases, the J end by 7 bases, with 14 bases between. The CDR3 loop is CASSQDPGGEKLFF. The DNA of the CDR3 is TGTGCCAGCAGCCAAGACCCGGGAGGTGAAAAACTGTTTTTT. Based on the CDR3 plus reference TRBV7-8 and TRBJ1-4, the full variable domain is GAGVSQSPRYKVAKRGQDVALRCDPISGHVSLFWYQQALGQGPEFLTYFQNEAQLDKSGLPSDRFFAERPEGSVSTLKIQRTQQEDSAVYLCASSQDPGGEKLFFGSGTQLSVL.

This clonotype was found a few times. This chain joins TRBV2 and TRBJ2-1, with 12 bases that match TRBD2. This CDR3 contains 15 residues. CDR1 is SNHLY and CDR2 is FYNNEI in the germline V gene. V shed 5 bases and J 8 bases; nucleotides not matched to a gene: 7. CDR3 amino acids: CASSILAGGSDEQFF. Here the CDR3 DNA reads TGTGCCAGCAGTATACTAGCGGGAGGAAGCGATGAGCAGTTCTTC.

This clonotype was counted between two and nine times. This chain connects TRBV14 to TRBJ2-1, with TRBD2 identical over 9 bases. With V trimmed by 4 bases and J by 6 bases, 7 bases remained unmatched. The CDR3 is made up of 15 amino acids. The germline V gene encodes CDR1 SGHDN and CDR2 FVKESK. For the CDR3, the DNA is TGTGCCAGCAGCCGAGCGGGAGGCGTTCGCAATGAGCAGTTCTTC. This sequence encodes CASSRAGGVRNEQFF.

This clonotype was counted between two and nine times. The chain is built from TRBV20-1 and TRBJ1-2; perhaps TRBD1 as D (6 bases). Trimming pared 5 bases from V and 0 bases from J, leaving 13 bases between. CDR1 is DFQATT, CDR2 SNEGSKA, per germline (reference sequence). This CDR3 is built from 14 residues. Here the CDR3 DNA reads TGCAGTGCTGTGACAGGCGGGGCTAACTATGGCTACACCTTC. Translating it yields CSAVTGGANYGYTF.

The CDR3 region has the DNA TGTGCCATCAGGGAGACAGGGGTACAGACCCAGTACTTC. Translation: CAIRETGVQTQYF. V is TRBV10-3 and J is TRBJ2-5; TRBD1 matches 8 bases. V was clipped by 6 bases and J by 6 bases; unmatched bases: 6. Germline lookup yields CDR1 ENHRY and CDR2 SYGVKD. The CDR3 runs to 13 residues.

The gene calls are TRBV12-3 or TRBV12-4 and TRBJ1-2; 9 bases map to TRBD1. The CDR3 covers 14 residues. The V segment lost 4 bases and the J segment 8 bases; nucleotides outside the gene matches: 8. CDR3 protein: CASSSQGANGGYTF. The CDR3 DNA is TGTGCCAGCAGTTCACAGGGGGCTAACGGCGGCTACACCTTC.

The V call is TRBV4-1, the J call TRBJ1-5, with a tentative D call TRBD1 (5 bases). The V gene's germline CDR1 is MGHRA and CDR2 YSYEKL. Trimming took off 1 base at V and 0 bases at J, with 16 bases between the two ends. The length of the CDR3 is 18 residues. The CDR3 protein is CASSQGVQETYSNQPQHF. The DNA of the CDR3 is TGCGCCAGCAGCCAAGGGGTACAGGAGACTTATAGCAATCAGCCCCAGCATTTT.

This clonotype was observed a few times. V and J are TRBV20-1 and TRBJ1-6; D may be TRBD1 (6 bases). CDR1 DFQATT and CDR2 SNEGSKA come from the germline V gene (reference sequence). The CDR3 consists of 12 residues. The V gene lost 5 bases and the J gene lost 10 bases, with 12 bases spanning the gap. CDR3 in amino acids: CSAGRGESPLHF. DNA of the CDR3: TGCAGTGCTGGCAGGGGAGAGTCACCCCTCCACTTT.

In nucleotides, the CDR3 is TGTGCCAGCTACGGGACAGCCAAAAACATTCAGTACTTC. Translating gives CASYGTAKNIQYF. This chain joins TRBV2 and TRBJ2-4; D possibly matches TRBD1 or TRBD2 (5 bases each). Germline V gene lookup returns CDR1 SNHLY and CDR2 FYNNEI. The CDR3 covers 13 residues. V lost 8 bases to trimming and J lost 0 bases, with 8 bases between them.

The chain employs TRBV7-9 and TRBJ2-5, with TRBD1 matching over 8 bases. This CDR3 is built from 15 residues. Germline lookup yields CDR1 SEHNR and CDR2 FQNEAQ (reference sequence). J was trimmed by 4 bases and V by 5 bases; bases with no gene match: 9. The CDR3 loop is CASSPFQGAGETQYF. The CDR3 DNA follows: TGTGCCAGCAGCCCGTTCCAGGGGGCAGGAGAGACCCAGTACTTC. Drawing the rest from reference TRBV7-9 and TRBJ2-5, the complete variable domain is DTGVSQNPRHKITKRGQNVTFRCDPISEHNRLYWYRQTLGQGPEFLTYFQNEAQLEKSRLLSDRFSAERPKGSFSTLEIQRTEQGDSAMYLCASSPFQGAGETQYFGPGTRLLVL.

The chain recombines TRBV12-3 or TRBV12-4 with TRBJ2-1, with unresolved D. V was trimmed by 5 bases and J by 7 bases, leaving 9 bases between them. CDR3 size: 12 residues. CDR3 sequence reads: CASSPWVNEQFF. CDR3 sequence (DNA): TGTGCCAGCAGTCCATGGGTGAATGAGCAGTTCTTC.

The count of this clonotype is one. The chain recombines TRBV12-3 or TRBV12-4 with TRBJ2-1, with 8 nucleotides matching TRBD1. The CDR3 runs 15 residues. The ends lost 5 bases at V and 2 bases at J; junction bases unmatched: 5. CDR3 sequence: CASSRQGSTYNEQFF. In DNA, the CDR3 is TGTGCCAGCAGTCGACAGGGGTCAACCTACAATGAGCAGTTCTTC.

This clonotype was seen a handful of times. The V and J genes are TRBV10-3 and TRBJ1-2; D unresolved. Trimming took off 0 bases at V and 4 bases at J, with 12 bases between the two ends. Germline values: CDR1 ENHRY, CDR2 SYGVKD. The CDR3 loop spans 15 amino acids. Written as DNA, the CDR3 is TGTGCCATCAGTGAGTCGATGCGGACGGTCTATGGCTACACCTTC. The encoded protein is CAISESMRTVYGYTF.

This clonotype was detected only a few times. The V gene is TRBV10-3, the J gene TRBJ1-2, with D perhaps matching TRBD1 (6 bases). This CDR3 spans 12 amino acids. Germline V lookup: CDR1 ENHRY, CDR2 SYGVKD. V lost 11 bases and J 7 bases, leaving 17 bases between the germline ends. Written as DNA, the CDR3 is TGTGCCGTCGCTCAGGAGGGGGTTGGCTACACCTTC. This translates into CAVAQEGVGYTF.

The chain carries TRBV5-1 and TRBJ2-7; 10 bases match TRBD1. J gave up 5 bases and V 4 bases, and 9 bases lay outside the gene matches. The V gene's germline CDR1 is SGHRS and CDR2 YFSETQ. This CDR3 region has 15 residues. CDR3 in DNA: TGCGCCAGCAGCCTACAAGACAGGGGGCCGGACGAGCAGTACTTC. Translating it yields CASSLQDRGPDEQYF.

The chain links TRBV20-1 to TRBJ1-6, with D possibly matching TRBD1 (5 bases). V lost 0 bases to trimming and J lost 0 bases, with 9 bases between them. Germline CDR1 is DFQATT and CDR2 is SNEGSKA (reference sequence). This CDR3 region has 16 residues. CDR3 protein: CSARDKGSSYNSPLHF. CDR3 nucleotides: TGCAGTGCTAGAGATAAGGGGAGCTCCTATAATTCACCCCTCCACTTT.

The J gene is TRBJ2-7, the V gene TRBV7-2; perhaps TRBD2 as D (6 bases). The V end was cut by 1 base, the J end by 5 bases, with 12 bases between. Germline CDR1 is SGHTA and CDR2 is FQGNSA. CDR3 length: 14 residues. The CDR3 nucleotides read TGTGCCAGCAGCTTAGAAGGCAGGAGGGACGAGCAGTACTTC. Translation: CASSLEGRRDEQYF.

The chain joins TRBV5-1 to TRBJ2-3; D not resolved. V was clipped by 2 bases and J by 8 bases, with 9 bases between them. The CDR3 has 12 amino acids. Germline CDR1 SGHRS, CDR2 YFSETQ. Written as DNA, the CDR3 is TGCGCCAGCAGCTTCGACCAAGTTACGCAGTATTTT. It specifies CASSFDQVTQYF.